Included here is one T cell receptor (beta chain) sequence, with context. This sample stems from a study of blood T cell repertoires in COVID-19. Overall study context: Sources were T cells, B-cell-depleted T cells, or PBMCs; the material itself was cDNA or gDNA.

Trimming removed 2 bases at V and 5 bases at J, with 7 bases between. CDR1 and CDR2 from the germline V gene are MNHEY and SVGEGT. The CDR3 has 13 residues. Donors in Cohort 3 counted as recovered after two negative PCRs, clearance, or symptom resolution. How the authors handled the data: Nucleated cell number was recorded as an estimate derived from reference gene primer amplification. Profiling relied on immunoSEQ multiplex PCR, and the TCRdb table lists in-frame clones only, not all of them. D and trimming were read from the DNA, whereas the V and J calls and clone size are those reported in that table. The data show some 460,000 clones, roughly nine tenths seen once.

This TCR derives from a young woman who had recovered from COVID-19. V gene TRBV6-2 or TRBV6-3 combines with J gene TRBJ2-1, with D unclear. Material for sequencing was PBMCs or T cells enriched from blood (not recorded which). CDR3 nucleotide sequence: TGTGCCAGCAGTTACGCGAGCAACAATGAGCAGTTCTTC. This translates into CASSYASNNEQFF.